This T cell receptor beta chain was recorded in a study of shared clonotypes between healthy human individuals. Study-level findings and limits: Sequencing depth was predicted to influence how clonotypes are shared among donors. Researchers found naive subsets generally carried larger estimated richness than memory subsets.

Germline CDR1 reads MDHEN; CDR2 reads SYDVKM. The CDR3 is made up of 15 amino acids. The V end lost 6 bases, the J end lost 1 base, and 15 bases lay between the germline ends. This clone was seen once. The antigen remains unidentified. On sorted subsets, replicate PCRs used approximately 190 ng DNA, or roughly 30,000 T cell genomes. Sequenced by immunoSEQ multiplex PCR; TCRdb stores in-frame clones only, minus some. The sample has 2.3 million or so clones; approximately 93% are singletons. Sample: naive CD4+ T cells from PBMCs. Subset: CD45RA+ positively selected. V is TRBV28 and J is TRBJ1-2; D remains unclear. The clonotype comes from a man between 18 and 29 years old in good health. Some clones in this sample may be carry-over from other donors' samples. CDR3 region: CASRRSGYFNYGYTF. In nucleotides, the CDR3 is TGTGCCAGCAGACGATCGGGATACTTTAACTATGGCTACACCTTC.